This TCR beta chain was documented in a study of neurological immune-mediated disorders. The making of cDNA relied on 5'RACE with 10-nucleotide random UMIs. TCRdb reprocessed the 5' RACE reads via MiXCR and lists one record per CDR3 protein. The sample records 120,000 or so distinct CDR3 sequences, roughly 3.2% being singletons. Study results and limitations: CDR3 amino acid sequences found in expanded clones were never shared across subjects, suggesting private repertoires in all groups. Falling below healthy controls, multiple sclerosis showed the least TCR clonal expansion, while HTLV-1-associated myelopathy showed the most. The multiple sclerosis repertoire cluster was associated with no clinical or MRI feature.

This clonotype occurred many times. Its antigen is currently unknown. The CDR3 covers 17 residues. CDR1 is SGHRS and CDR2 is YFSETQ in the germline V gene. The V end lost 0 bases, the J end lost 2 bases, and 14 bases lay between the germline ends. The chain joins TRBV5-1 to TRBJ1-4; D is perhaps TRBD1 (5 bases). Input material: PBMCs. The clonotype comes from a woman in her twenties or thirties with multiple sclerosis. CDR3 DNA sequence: TGCGCCAGCAGCTTGGAGGGGAACTCGGCCACTAATGAAAAACTGTTTTTT. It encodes CASSLEGNSATNEKLFF.